Below, one TCR beta chain is given with its context. The germline CDR1 and CDR2 sequences are LGHNA and YSLEER. With 0 bases removed from V and 4 bases from J, the gap between germline ends came to 12 bases. CDR3 length: 15 amino acids. The table came from immunoSEQ multiplex PCR; TCRdb's copy has only in-frame clones and leaves some out. The profile shows under 150,000 clones, about nine tenths of them singletons. This specimen belongs to a study of Ad26.COV2.S vaccination and SARS-CoV-2 variants. The TCR originated in a human donor who had recovered from COVID-19. The sequencing used peripheral blood, collected after recovery from COVID-19. The chain joins TRBV4-3 to TRBJ1-2; D gene uncertain. CDR3 in amino acids: CASSQDFTESYGYTF. The CDR3 region has the DNA TGCGCCAGCAGCCAAGATTTTACCGAATCCTATGGCTACACCTTC.